The 18 T cell receptor beta chains given below trace back to one sample, sequenced in a study of blood T cells in healthy people across ages. Then a second PCR, running about 7 to 11 cycles, was carried out with a sample-barcoded 5' primer and a J-beta primer mix. TCRdb analysed the 5' RACE reads with MiXCR anew, one entry per CDR3 protein. Of approximately 690,000 distinct CDR3 sequences listed, under 70% are singletons. The specimen sequenced was blood. The receptor set was obtained from a man between 60 and 75 years old in good health.

The J gene is TRBJ1-2, the V gene TRBV3-1, with D uncertain. The CDR3 length is 13 residues. Germline V gene data show CDR1 as LGHDT and CDR2 as YNNKEL (reference sequence). V was trimmed by 7 bases and J by 4 bases, leaving 13 bases between them. CDR3 DNA: TGTGCCAGCACATCGCTGGGCCTCTATGGCTACACCTTC. Translation: CASTSLGLYGYTF.

CDR3 DNA: TGTGCCAGCAGGGCGGGGGGGCTGTACAATGAGCAGTTCTTC. Translated: CASRAGGLYNEQFF. The rearrangement links TRBV6-5 to TRBJ2-1; 9 positions agree with TRBD2. J lost 4 bases, V lost 6 bases, and 4 bases had no gene match. The germline V gene encodes CDR1 MNHEY and CDR2 SVGAGI. The CDR3 is 14 residues long.

The chain joins TRBV6-5 to TRBJ2-7; possibly TRBD2 for D (5 bases). Germline assignment: CDR1 MNHEY and CDR2 SVGAGI. The CDR3 has 15 residues. Trimming removed 7 bases from V and 2 bases from J, with 18 bases in between. CDR3 nucleotide sequence: TGTGCCAGCAAAAAAAACGGGGTGGTTCCCTACGAGCAGTACTTC. Translating it yields CASKKNGVVPYEQYF.

Ten or more counts support this clonotype. The V call is TRBV3-1, the J call TRBJ2-5; the D is unclear. The V end was cut by 0 bases, the J end by 5 bases, with 4 bases between. Germline-derived CDR1 and CDR2 are LGHDT and YNNKEL (reference sequence). The CDR3 contains 12 residues. This chain's CDR3 is CASSQDLETQYF. DNA for the CDR3: TGTGCCAGCAGCCAAGATCTGGAGACCCAGTACTTC.

The chain links TRBV27 to TRBJ2-7, with TRBD1 as a possible D gene (6 bases). The CDR3 extends over 14 amino acids. The germline V and J ends were trimmed by 2 bases and 5 bases, with 13 bases remaining between them. Per the germline V gene, CDR1 is MNHEY and CDR2 is SMNVEV (reference sequence). The CDR3 DNA is TGTGCCAGCAGTTTAAGGGGCAGGGGCAACGAGCAGTACTTC. As protein: CASSLRGRGNEQYF.

CDR3 DNA: TGCGCCAGCAGCCAAGTTCCGGGACTAGCGGGAGTCTCCTACGAGCAGTACTTC. This gives the protein CASSQVPGLAGVSYEQYF. The chain joins TRBV4-3 to TRBJ2-7; 14 bases line up with TRBD2. This CDR3 spans 18 amino acids. CDR1 and CDR2 (germline): LGHNA, YSLEER. V lost 1 base and J lost 0; bases outside the gene matches: 5.

The chain uses TRBV10-1 and TRBJ2-1; D uncertain. From germline, CDR1 is WNHNN and CDR2 SYGVQD (reference sequence). The V gene lost 0 bases and the J gene lost 14 bases, with 17 bases spanning the gap. The CDR3 has 14 amino acids. Here the CDR3 DNA reads TGCGCCAGCAGTGAGTCGAGAGGACCGCGAAACGAGTTCTTC. It encodes CASSESRGPRNEFF.

This clonotype was observed a few times. V gene TRBV18 combines with J gene TRBJ2-7; TRBD1 agrees at 9 bases. The V gene's germline CDR1 is KGHSH and CDR2 LQKENI. V shed 5 bases and J 3 bases; nucleotides not matched to a gene: 5. CDR3 length equals 14 residues. The CDR3 loop reads CASSWDRALYEQYF. The CDR3 region has the DNA TGTGCCAGCTCATGGGACAGGGCCCTCTACGAGCAGTACTTC.

The chain is built from TRBV4-2 and TRBJ2-1, with D possibly being TRBD1 or TRBD2 (5 bases each). Trimming stripped 4 bases from V and 10 bases from J, with 11 bases between. Germline loops: CDR1 LGHNA, CDR2 YNFKEQ. CDR3 length: 12 residues. The CDR3: CASSPGPAEQFF. The CDR3, as DNA: TGTGCCAGCAGCCCGGGGCCAGCCGAGCAGTTCTTC.

The chain combines TRBV24-1 with TRBJ2-3; 12 bases are shared with TRBD1. Germline CDR1 and CDR2: KGHDR and SFDVKD. The V segment lost 1 base and the J segment 6 bases; nucleotides outside the gene matches: 4. This CDR3 has 16 residues. The CDR3 loop reads CATSDLGTGGADTQYF. The DNA of the CDR3 is TGTGCCACCAGTGATTTAGGGACAGGGGGCGCGGATACGCAGTATTTT.

V is TRBV28 and J is TRBJ2-5; TRBD1 is a possible D gene (5 bases). Germline loops: CDR1 MDHEN, CDR2 SYDVKM. The CDR3 totals 14 residues. The V gene lost 2 bases and the J gene lost 3 bases, with 10 bases spanning the gap. The CDR3 DNA sequence: TGTGCCAGCAGTTTAGCCCGCAGGGAAGAGACCCAGTACTTC. Translated, it gives CASSLARREETQYF.

As regards this clonotype: A much larger clone is a single base away; this may be a read error. CDR3 DNA: TGTGCCAGCAGCCACCCCGGGGGTGAGCAGTACTTC. The encoded protein is CASSHPGGEQYF. The chain couples TRBV3-1 to TRBJ2-7; TRBD2 is a possible D gene (6 bases). In germline, CDR1 is LGHDT, CDR2 YNNKEL (reference sequence). Trimming took off 3 bases at V and 7 bases at J, with 10 bases between the two ends. The length of the CDR3 is 12 residues.

In DNA, the CDR3 is TGTGCCAGCAGTTTATGGGGGGGGAGCTCCTACGAGCAGTACTTC. It specifies CASSLWGGSSYEQYF. The chain is built from TRBV12-3 or TRBV12-4 and TRBJ2-7; 7 bases are shared with TRBD2. V shed 2 bases and J 0 bases; nucleotides not matched to a gene: 4. This CDR3 region has 15 residues.

The V gene is TRBV10-2, the J gene TRBJ1-1, with D possibly being TRBD1 (6 bases). The germline V gene encodes CDR1 WSHSY and CDR2 SAAADI. This CDR3 has 14 residues. Between the trimmed V and J ends, which lost 6 bases and 1 base, there was a span of 12 bases. CDR3 loop: CASRPGTPNTEAFF. The CDR3 DNA sequence: TGCGCCAGCAGGCCCGGGACACCGAACACTGAAGCTTTCTTT.

This clonotype appeared a few times. The chain employs TRBV27 and TRBJ1-2, with TRBD1 matching over 12 bases. The CDR3 covers 14 residues. The V and J ends lost 5 bases and 7 bases, in that order; junction bases with no gene match: 5. Germline loops: CDR1 MNHEY, CDR2 SMNVEV (reference sequence). This CDR3 reads CASSPRDRGPGYTF. CDR3 DNA: TGTGCCAGCAGTCCCCGGGACAGGGGGCCTGGCTACACCTTC.

The chain employs TRBV20-1 and TRBJ1-5; 11 positions agree with TRBD1. Germline CDR1 and CDR2: DFQATT and SNEGSKA (reference sequence). V lost 5 bases, J lost 5 bases, and 8 bases stayed unmatched. The CDR3 runs 15 residues. Here the CDR3 reads CSAEGTGGRDQPQHF. The DNA for the CDR3 is TGCAGTGCTGAGGGGACAGGGGGAAGGGATCAGCCCCAGCATTTT.

This chain links TRBV20-1 with TRBJ1-1, with TRBD1 matching 7 bases. Trimming at V came to 3 bases and at J to 5 bases, leaving 9 bases not matched to a gene. This CDR3 has 14 residues. Germline CDR1 reads DFQATT; CDR2 reads SNEGSKA (reference sequence). Here the CDR3 reads CSASRGGAGTEAFF. In DNA, the CDR3 is TGCAGTGCTAGCCGAGGGGGCGCGGGAACTGAAGCTTTCTTT.

This chain links TRBV4-1 with TRBJ2-3, with 10 bases that match TRBD1. V lost 4 bases, J lost 3 bases, and 7 bases stayed unmatched. This CDR3 spans 16 amino acids. The germline CDR1 and CDR2 sequences are MGHRA and YSYEKL. Written as DNA, the CDR3 is TGCGCCAGCAGCCCGGACAGGGGGGACCCTACAGATACGCAGTATTTT. Its translation: CASSPDRGDPTDTQYF.